The entry that follows covers one T cell receptor (beta chain) sequence. Its antigen is unidentified. The data derive from a study of identical twins. TCRdb independently ran MiXCR on the 5' RACE reads; one entry per CDR3 protein. Here the sample spans fewer than 550,000 distinct CDR3 sequences, roughly 15% being singletons. Study outcomes and limitations: Models underestimated out-of-frame TCR alpha sharing in monozygotic twins.

The V and J ends lost 7 bases and 3 bases, in that order; junction bases with no gene match: 8. This CDR3 region has 15 residues. From germline, CDR1 is ENHRY and CDR2 SYGVKD. These data are also associated with another study on yellow fever vaccine responses in identical twins.

The sample taken for sequencing was CD4+ T cells sorted from blood. The origin of this receptor is a woman younger than 30 in good health. The chain employs TRBV10-3 and TRBJ2-3; the match to TRBD1 covers 9 bases. CDR3 DNA sequence: TGTGCCATCAAGACCGGGACAGGGACAACAGATACGCAGTATTTT. It yields the protein CAIKTGTGTTDTQYF.